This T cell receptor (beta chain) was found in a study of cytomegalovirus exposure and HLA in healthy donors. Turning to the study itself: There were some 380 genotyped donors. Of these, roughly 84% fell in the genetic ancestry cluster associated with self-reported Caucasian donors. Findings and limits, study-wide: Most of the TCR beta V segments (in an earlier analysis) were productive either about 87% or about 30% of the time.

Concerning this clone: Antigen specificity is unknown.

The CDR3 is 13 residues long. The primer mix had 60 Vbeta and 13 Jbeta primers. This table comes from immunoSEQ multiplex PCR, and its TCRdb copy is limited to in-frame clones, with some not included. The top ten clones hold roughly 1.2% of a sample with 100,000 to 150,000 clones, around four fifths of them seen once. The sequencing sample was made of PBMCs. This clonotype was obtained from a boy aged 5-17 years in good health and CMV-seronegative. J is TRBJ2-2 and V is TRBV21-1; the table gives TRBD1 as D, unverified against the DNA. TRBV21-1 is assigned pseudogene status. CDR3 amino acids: CASIGSGAGELFF. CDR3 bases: TGTGCCAGCATCGGTTCAGGGGCCGGGGAGCTGTTTTTT.